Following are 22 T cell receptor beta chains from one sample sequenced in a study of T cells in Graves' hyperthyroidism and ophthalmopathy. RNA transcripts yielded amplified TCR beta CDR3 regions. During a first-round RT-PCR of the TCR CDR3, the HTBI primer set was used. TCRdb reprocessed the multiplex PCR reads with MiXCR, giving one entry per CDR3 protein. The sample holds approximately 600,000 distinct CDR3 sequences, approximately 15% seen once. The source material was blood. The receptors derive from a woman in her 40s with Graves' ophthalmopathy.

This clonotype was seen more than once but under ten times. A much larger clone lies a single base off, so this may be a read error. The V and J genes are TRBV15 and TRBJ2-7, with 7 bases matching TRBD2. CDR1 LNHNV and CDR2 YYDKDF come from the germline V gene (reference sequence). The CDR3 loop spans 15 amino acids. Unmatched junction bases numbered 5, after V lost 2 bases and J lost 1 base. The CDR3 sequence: CATSRNQGGSYEQYF. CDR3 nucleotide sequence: TGTGCCACCAGCAGAAATCAGGGAGGGTCCTACGAGCAGTACTTC.

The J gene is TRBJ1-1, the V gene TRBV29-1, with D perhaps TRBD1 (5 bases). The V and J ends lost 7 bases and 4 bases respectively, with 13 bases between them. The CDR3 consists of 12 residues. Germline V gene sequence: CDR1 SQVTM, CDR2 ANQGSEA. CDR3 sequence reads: CSGTRDPTEAFF. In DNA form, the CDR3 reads TGCAGCGGAACCAGGGACCCCACTGAAGCTTTCTTT. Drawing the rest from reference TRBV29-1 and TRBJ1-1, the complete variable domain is SAVISQKPSRDICQRGTSLTIQCQVDSQVTMMFWYRQQPGQSLTLIATANQGSEATYESGFVIDKFPISRPNLTFSTLTVSNMSPEDSSIYLCSGTRDPTEAFFGQGTRLTVV.

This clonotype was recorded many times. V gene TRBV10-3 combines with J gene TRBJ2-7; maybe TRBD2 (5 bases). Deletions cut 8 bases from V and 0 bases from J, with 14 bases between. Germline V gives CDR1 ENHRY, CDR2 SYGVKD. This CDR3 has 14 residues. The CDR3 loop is CAIGPVTTSYEQYF. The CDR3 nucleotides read TGTGCCATCGGACCCGTGACTACCTCCTACGAGCAGTACTTC.

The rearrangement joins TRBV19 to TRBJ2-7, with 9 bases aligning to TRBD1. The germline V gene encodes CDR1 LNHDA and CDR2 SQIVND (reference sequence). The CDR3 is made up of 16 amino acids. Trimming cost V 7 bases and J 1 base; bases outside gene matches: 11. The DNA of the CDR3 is TGTGCCAGTACTTCTACCGGGACAGGGAGATCCTACGAGCAGTACTTC. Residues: CASTSTGTGRSYEQYF.

This CDR3 is CASSEVMPGELFF. The CDR3 nucleotides read TGTGCCAGCAGTGAGGTCATGCCCGGGGAGCTGTTTTTT. The chain uses TRBV2 and TRBJ2-2; D is unresolved. This CDR3 spans 13 amino acids. Trimming took 3 bases from V and 6 from J, leaving 8 bases between them. Germline CDR1 reads SNHLY; CDR2 reads FYNNEI.

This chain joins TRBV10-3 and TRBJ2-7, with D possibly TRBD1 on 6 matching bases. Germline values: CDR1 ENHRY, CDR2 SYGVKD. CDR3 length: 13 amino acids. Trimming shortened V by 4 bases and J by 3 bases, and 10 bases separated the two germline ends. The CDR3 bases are TGTGCCATCAGTGGGACAGCTTTCTACGAGCAGTACTTC. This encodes CAISGTAFYEQYF.

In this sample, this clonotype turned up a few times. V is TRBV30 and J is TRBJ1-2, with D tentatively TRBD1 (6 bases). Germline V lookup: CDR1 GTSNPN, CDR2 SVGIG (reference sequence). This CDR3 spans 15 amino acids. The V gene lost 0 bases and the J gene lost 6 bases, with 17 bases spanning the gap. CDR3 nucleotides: TGTGCCTGGAGTGTACAGGGCCTGGGAGGCAATGGCTACACCTTC. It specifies CAWSVQGLGGNGYTF.

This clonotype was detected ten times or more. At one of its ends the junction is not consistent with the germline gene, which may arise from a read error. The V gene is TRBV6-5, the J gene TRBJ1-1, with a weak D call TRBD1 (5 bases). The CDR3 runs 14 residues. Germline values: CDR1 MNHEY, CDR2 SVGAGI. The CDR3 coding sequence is TGTGCCAGCAGTTACCAGGGACTGAAGACTGAAGCTTTCTTT. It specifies CASSYQGLKTEAFF.

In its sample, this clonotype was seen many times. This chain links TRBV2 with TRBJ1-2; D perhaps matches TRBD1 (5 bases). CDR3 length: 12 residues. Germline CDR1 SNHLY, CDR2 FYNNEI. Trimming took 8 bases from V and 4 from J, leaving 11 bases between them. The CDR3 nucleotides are TGTGCCAGCGAGTCTGGGACCTATGGCTACACCTTC. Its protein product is CASESGTYGYTF.

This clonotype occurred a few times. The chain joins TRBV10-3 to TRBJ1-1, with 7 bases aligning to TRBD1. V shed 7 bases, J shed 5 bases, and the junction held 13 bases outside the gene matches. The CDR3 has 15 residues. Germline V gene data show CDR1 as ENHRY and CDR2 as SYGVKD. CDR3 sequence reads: CAITLTDREGTEAFF. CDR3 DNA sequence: TGTGCCATCACCCTCACAGACAGGGAGGGAACTGAAGCTTTCTTT.

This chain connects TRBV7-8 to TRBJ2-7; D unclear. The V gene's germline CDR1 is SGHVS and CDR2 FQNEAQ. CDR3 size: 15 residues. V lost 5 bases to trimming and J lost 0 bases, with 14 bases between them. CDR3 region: CASSLVADSSYEQYF. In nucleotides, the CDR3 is TGTGCCAGCAGCCTAGTCGCCGATAGCTCCTACGAGCAGTACTTC. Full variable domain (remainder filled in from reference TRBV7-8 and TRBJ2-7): GAGVSQSPRYKVAKRGQDVALRCDPISGHVSLFWYQQALGQGPEFLTYFQNEAQLDKSGLPSDRFFAERPEGSVSTLKIQRTQQEDSAVYLCASSLVADSSYEQYFGPGTRLTVT.

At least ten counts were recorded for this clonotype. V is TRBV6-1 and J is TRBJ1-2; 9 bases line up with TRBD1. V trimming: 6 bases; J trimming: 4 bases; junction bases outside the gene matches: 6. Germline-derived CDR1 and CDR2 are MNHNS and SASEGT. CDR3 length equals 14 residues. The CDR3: CASSFGTGPYGYTF. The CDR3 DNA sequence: TGTGCCAGCAGCTTTGGGACAGGGCCCTATGGCTACACCTTC.

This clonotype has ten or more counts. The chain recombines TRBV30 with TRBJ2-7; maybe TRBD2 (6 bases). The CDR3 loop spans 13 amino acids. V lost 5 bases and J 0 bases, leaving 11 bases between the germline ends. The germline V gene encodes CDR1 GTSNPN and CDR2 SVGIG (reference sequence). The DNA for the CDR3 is TGTGCCTGGGTAGCGGCTAGCTCCTACGAGCAGTACTTC. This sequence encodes CAWVAASSYEQYF.

CDR3 sequence reads: CASSPSKTGNTIYF. The CDR3 DNA sequence: TGTGCCAGCAGCCCCAGTAAGACTGGAAACACCATATATTTT. V and J are TRBV7-2 and TRBJ1-3; D is ambiguous. V dropped 5 bases and J dropped 2 bases, with 10 bases sitting between them. Germline V lookup: CDR1 SGHTA, CDR2 FQGNSA. The CDR3 has 14 amino acids.

The CDR3 loop reads CASSYWEYTGELFF. The CDR3 DNA reads as TGTGCCAGCAGTTATTGGGAATACACCGGGGAGCTGTTTTTT. The chain couples TRBV6-5 to TRBJ2-2; D is undetermined. The V gene's germline CDR1 is MNHEY and CDR2 SVGAGI. V was shortened by 3 bases and J by 3 bases, with 8 bases between the two germline ends. The CDR3 is 14 residues long.

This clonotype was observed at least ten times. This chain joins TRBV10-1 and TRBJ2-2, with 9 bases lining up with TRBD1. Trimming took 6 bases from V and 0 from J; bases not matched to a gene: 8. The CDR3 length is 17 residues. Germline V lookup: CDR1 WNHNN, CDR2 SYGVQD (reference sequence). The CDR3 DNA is TGCGCCAGCAGCTCAGGGGACAGGGATTCGAACACCGGGGAGCTGTTTTTT. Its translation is CASSSGDRDSNTGELFF.

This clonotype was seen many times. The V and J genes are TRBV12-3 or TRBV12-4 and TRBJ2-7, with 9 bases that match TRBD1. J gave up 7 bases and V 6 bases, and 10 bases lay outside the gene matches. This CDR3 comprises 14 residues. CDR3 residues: CASSSRTGVGEQYF. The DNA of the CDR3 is TGTGCCAGCAGCTCCCGGACAGGGGTAGGAGAGCAGTACTTC.

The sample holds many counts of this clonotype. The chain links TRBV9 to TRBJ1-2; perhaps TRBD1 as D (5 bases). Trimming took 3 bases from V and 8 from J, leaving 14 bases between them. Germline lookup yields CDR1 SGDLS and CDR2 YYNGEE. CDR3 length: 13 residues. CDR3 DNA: TGTGCCAGCAGCGCAGAGGCCGGGACCGGCTACACCTTC. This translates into CASSAEAGTGYTF.

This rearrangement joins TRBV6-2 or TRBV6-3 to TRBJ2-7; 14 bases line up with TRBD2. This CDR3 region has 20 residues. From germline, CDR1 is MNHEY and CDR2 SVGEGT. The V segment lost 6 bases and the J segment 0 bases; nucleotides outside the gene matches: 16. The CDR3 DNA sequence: TGTGCCAGCAGAACTACCACCGGGACTAGCGGGAGCCCCAGCTCCTACGAGCAGTACTTC. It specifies CASRTTTGTSGSPSSYEQYF.

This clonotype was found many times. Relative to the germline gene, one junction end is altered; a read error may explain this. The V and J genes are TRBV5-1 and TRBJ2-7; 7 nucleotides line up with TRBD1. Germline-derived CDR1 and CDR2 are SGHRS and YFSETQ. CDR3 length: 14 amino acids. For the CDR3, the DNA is TGTGCCAGCAGCCTCGGGACAGCTACCTACGAGCAGTACTTC. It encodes CASSLGTATYEQYF.

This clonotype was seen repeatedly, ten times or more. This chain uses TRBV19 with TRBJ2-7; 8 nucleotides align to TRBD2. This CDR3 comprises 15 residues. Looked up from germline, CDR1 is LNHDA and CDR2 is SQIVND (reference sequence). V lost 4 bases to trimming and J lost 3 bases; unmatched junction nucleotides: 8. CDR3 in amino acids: CASSKALAGYYEQYF. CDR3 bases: TGTGCCAGTAGTAAAGCGTTAGCGGGATACTACGAGCAGTACTTC.

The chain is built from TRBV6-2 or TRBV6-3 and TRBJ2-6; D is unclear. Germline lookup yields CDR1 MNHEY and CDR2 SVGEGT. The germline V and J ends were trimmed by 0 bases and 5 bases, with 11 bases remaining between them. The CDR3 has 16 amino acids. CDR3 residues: CASSYSRGPWANVLTF. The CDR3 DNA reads TGTGCCAGCAGTTACTCCCGCGGCCCCTGGGCCAACGTCCTGACTTTC.